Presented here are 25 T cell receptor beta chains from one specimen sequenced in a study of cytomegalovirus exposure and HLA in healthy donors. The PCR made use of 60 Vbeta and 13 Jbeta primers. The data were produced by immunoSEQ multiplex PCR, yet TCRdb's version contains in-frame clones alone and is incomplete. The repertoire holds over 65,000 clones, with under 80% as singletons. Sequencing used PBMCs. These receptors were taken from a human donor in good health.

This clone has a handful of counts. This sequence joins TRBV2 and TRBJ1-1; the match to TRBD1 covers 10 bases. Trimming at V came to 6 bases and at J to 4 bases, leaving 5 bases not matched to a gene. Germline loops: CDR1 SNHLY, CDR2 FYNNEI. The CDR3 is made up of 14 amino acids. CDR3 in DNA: TGTGCCAGCAGAAGGGGACAGGGGTCCACTGAAGCTTTCTTT. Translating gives CASRRGQGSTEAFF. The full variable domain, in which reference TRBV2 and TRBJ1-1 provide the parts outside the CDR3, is EPEVTQTPSHQVTQMGQEVILRCVPISNHLYFYWYRQILGQKVEFLVSFYNNEISEKSEIFDDQFSVERPDGSNFTLKIRSTKLEDSAMYFCASRRGQGSTEAFFGQGTRLTVV.

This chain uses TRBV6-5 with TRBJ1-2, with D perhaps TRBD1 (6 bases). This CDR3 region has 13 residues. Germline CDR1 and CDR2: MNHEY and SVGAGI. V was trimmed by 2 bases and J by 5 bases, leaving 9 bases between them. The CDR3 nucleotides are TGTGCCAGCAGTTACGGAAGGGGGTATGGCTACACCTTC. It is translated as CASSYGRGYGYTF.

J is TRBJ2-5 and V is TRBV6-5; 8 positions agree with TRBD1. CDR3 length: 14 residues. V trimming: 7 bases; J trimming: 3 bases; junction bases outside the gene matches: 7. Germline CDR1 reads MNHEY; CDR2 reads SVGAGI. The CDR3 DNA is TGTGCCAGCACTCGGACAGGGACGAAAGAGACCCAGTACTTC. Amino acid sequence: CASTRTGTKETQYF.

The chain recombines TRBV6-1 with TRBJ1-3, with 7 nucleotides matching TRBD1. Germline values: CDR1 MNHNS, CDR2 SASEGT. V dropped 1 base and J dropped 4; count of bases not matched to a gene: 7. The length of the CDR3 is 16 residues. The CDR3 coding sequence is TGTGCCAGCAGTGAAGGATCAGCCAGGGGGGGAAACACCATATATTTT. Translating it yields CASSEGSARGGNTIYF.

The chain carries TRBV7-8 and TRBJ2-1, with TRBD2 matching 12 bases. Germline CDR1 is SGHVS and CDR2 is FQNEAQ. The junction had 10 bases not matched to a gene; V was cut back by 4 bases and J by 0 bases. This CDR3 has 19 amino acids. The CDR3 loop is CASSSLLAGGESSYNEQFF. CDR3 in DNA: TGTGCCAGCAGCTCCCTACTAGCGGGGGGCGAAAGCTCCTACAATGAGCAGTTCTTC.

The CDR3 DNA reads as TGTGCCAGCAGCAAAGCAATGGACAGGTCGAACACCGGGGAGCTGTTTTTT. It translates to CASSKAMDRSNTGELFF. The V gene is TRBV21-1, the J gene TRBJ2-2; the D call in the table, TRBD1, was not verified against the DNA. TRBV21-1 is shown as a pseudogene. CDR3 length: 17 residues.

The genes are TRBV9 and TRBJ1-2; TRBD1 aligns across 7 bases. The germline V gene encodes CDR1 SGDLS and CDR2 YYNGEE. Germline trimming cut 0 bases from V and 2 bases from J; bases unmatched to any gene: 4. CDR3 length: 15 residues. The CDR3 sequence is CASSVALGQNYGYTF. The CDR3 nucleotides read TGTGCCAGCAGCGTAGCCCTGGGACAGAACTATGGCTACACCTTC.

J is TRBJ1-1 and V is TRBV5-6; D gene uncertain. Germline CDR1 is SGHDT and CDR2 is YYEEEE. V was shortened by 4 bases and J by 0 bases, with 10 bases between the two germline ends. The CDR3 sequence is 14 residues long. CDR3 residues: CASSQFQLNTEAFF. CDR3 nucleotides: TGTGCCAGCAGCCAGTTCCAGTTGAACACTGAAGCTTTCTTT.

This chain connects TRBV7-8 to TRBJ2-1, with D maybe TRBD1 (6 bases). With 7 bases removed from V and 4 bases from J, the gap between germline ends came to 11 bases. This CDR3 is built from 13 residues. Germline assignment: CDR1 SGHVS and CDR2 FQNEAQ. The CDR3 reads CASNIQGYNEQFF. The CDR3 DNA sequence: TGTGCCAGCAATATACAGGGATACAATGAGCAGTTCTTC.

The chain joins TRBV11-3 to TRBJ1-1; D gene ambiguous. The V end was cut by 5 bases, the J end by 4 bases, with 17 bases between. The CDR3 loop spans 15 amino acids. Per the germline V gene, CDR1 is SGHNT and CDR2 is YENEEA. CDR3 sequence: CASSPNSARGTEAFF. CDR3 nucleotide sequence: TGTGCCAGCAGCCCTAATTCCGCTCGGGGCACTGAAGCTTTCTTT.

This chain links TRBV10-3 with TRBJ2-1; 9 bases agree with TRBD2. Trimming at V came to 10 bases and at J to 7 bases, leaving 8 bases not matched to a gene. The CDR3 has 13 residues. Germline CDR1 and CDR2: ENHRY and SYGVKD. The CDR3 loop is CASSPSGVNEQFF. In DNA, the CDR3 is TGTGCCAGCAGCCCTAGCGGGGTGAATGAGCAGTTCTTC.

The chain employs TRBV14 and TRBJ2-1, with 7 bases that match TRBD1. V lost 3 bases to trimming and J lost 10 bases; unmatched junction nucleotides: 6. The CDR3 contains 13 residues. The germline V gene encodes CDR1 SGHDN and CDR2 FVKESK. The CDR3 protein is CASSHLDRVEQFF. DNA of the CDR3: TGTGCCAGCAGCCACTTAGACAGGGTCGAGCAGTTCTTC.

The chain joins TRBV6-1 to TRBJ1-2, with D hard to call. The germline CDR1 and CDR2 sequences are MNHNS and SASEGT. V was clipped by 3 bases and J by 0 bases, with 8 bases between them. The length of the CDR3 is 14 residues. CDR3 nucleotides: TGTGCCAGCAGTGAGTGGAGAGCTAACTATGGCTACACCTTC. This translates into CASSEWRANYGYTF.

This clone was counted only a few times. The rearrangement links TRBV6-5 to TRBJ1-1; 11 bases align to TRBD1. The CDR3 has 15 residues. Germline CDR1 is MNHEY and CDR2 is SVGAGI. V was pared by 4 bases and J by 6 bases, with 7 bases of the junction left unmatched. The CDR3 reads CASSSAGQGESEAFF. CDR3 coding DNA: TGTGCCAGCAGTTCCGCGGGACAGGGGGAATCTGAAGCTTTCTTT.

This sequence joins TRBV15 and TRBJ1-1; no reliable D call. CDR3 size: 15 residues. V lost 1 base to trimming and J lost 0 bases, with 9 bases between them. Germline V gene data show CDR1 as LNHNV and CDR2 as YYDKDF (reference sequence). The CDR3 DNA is TGTGCCACCAGCAGAGGGCCCATGATGAACACTGAAGCTTTCTTT. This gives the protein CATSRGPMMNTEAFF.

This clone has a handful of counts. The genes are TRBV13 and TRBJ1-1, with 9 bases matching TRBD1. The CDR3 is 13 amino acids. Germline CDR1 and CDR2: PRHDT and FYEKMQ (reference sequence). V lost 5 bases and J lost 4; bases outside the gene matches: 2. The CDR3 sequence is CASSHRGLTEAFF. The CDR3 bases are TGTGCCAGCAGCCACAGGGGGCTCACTGAAGCTTTCTTT.

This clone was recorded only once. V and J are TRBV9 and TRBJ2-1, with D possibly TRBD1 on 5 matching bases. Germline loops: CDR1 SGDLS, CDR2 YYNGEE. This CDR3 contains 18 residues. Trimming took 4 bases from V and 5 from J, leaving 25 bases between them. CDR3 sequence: CASSLNTLGPKGDNEQFF. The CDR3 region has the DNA TGTGCCAGCAGCCTCAACACCTTGGGGCCGAAAGGGGACAATGAGCAGTTCTTC.

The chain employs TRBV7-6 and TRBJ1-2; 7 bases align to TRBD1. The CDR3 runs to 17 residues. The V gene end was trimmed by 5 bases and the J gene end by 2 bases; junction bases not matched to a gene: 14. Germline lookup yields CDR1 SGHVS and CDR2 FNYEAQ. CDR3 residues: CASSATATGRGNYGYTF. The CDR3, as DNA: TGTGCCAGCAGCGCTACGGCGACAGGGCGCGGGAACTATGGCTACACCTTC.

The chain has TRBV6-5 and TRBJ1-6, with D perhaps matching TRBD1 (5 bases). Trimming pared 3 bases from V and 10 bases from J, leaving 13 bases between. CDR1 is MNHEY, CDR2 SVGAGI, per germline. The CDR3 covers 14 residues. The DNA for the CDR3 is TGTGCCAGCAGTTATAGGCAGGGCCGGTCACCCCTCCACTTT. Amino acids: CASSYRQGRSPLHF.

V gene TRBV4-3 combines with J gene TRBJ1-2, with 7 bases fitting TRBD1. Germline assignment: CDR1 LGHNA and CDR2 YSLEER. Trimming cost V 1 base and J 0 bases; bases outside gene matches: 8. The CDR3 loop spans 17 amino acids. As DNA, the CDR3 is TGCGCCAGCAGCCAAGGACTTCTCGACAGGGCTAACTATGGCTACACCTTC. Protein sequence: CASSQGLLDRANYGYTF.

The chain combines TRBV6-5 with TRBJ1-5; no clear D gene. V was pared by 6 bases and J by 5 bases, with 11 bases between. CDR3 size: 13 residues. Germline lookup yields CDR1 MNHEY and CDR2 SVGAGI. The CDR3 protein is CASRQWVDQPQHF. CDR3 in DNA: TGTGCCAGCAGACAGTGGGTCGATCAGCCCCAGCATTTT.

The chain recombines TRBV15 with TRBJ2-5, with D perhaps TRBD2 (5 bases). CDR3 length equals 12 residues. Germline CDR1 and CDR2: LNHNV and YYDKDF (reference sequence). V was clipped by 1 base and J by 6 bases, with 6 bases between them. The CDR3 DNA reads TGTGCCACCAGCAGAGGAGGGCAGACCCAGTACTTC. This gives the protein CATSRGGQTQYF. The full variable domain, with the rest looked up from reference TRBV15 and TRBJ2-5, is DAMVIQNPRYQVTQFGKPVTLSCSQTLNHNVMYWYQQKSSQAPKLLFHYYDKDFNNEADTPDNFQSRRPNTSFCFLDIRSPGLGDTAMYLCATSRGGQTQYFGPGTRLLVL.

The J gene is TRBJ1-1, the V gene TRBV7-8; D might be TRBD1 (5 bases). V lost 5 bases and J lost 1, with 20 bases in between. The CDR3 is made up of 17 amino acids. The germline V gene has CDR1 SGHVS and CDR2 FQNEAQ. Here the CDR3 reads CASSPLGRARPNTEAFF. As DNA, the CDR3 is TGTGCCAGCAGCCCCTTAGGCAGGGCCCGACCGAACACTGAAGCTTTCTTT.

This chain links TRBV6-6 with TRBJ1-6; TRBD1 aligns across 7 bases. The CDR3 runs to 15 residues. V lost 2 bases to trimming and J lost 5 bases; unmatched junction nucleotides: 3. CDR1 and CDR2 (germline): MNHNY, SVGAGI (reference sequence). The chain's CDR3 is CASSYVGQDNSPLHF. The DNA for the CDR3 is TGTGCCAGCAGTTACGTCGGACAGGATAATTCACCCCTCCACTTT.

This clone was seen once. The CDR3 DNA reads as TGCGCCAGCAGCCAAGTGCCGGGACAGGGGAGGACAGATACGCAGTATTTT. Translated: CASSQVPGQGRTDTQYF. The J gene is TRBJ2-3, the V gene TRBV4-3, with 10 bases that match TRBD1. The J segment lost 3 bases and the V segment lost 1 base, leaving 7 bases of the junction unmatched. This CDR3 contains 17 residues. Germline V gene lookup returns CDR1 LGHNA and CDR2 YSLEER.